The next 20 T cell receptor beta chains were all read from a single sample in a study of monozygotic twins with inflammatory bowel disease. From the 5' RACE reads, TCRdb lists one entry per CDR3 protein and no DNA. The sample table sets out roughly 300,000 distinct CDR3 sequences. The specimen sequenced was blood. Receptors were obtained from a human donor with ulcerative colitis or Crohn's disease, or a healthy co-twin of an affected twin (not recorded which).

The chain uses TRBV20-1 and TRBJ1-3. The germline gives CDR1 DFQATT, CDR2 SNEGSKA (reference sequence). This CDR3 region has 18 residues. The CDR3 sequence is CSARARGTPTGPGNTIYF.

The chain couples TRBV7-9 to TRBJ2-5; TCRdb indicates TRBD1, and absent DNA this call remains unverified. This CDR3 has 16 amino acids. Germline loops: CDR1 SEHNR, CDR2 FQNEAQ (reference sequence). The CDR3 loop is CASSLGGTAIQETQYF.

The V gene is TRBV11-2, the J gene TRBJ2-3; the TCRdb call, TRBD1, lacks DNA for checking. The CDR3 is 16 residues long. Germline lookup yields CDR1 SGHAT and CDR2 FQNNGV. CDR3 in amino acids: CASSFSPGGGTDTQYF.

The chain has TRBV20-1 and TRBJ1-6; TCRdb designates TRBD1, a call that cannot be tested without DNA. Germline V CDR1 and CDR2: DFQATT, SNEGSKA (reference sequence). The CDR3 has 13 residues. The CDR3 loop is CSAAGHTNSPLHF.

The J gene is TRBJ2-2, the V gene TRBV6-2 or TRBV6-3; TCRdb's D gene call, TRBD2, goes unchecked for lack of DNA. CDR1 is MNHEY and CDR2 is SVGEGT in the germline V gene. The CDR3 totals 16 residues. CDR3 amino acids: CASSYPRGGLAGELFF.

The CDR3: CASSLASDYAGNTIYF. V is TRBV7-6 and J is TRBJ1-3. Germline V CDR1 and CDR2: SGHVS, FNYEAQ. The CDR3 consists of 16 residues.

The chain recombines TRBV5-1 with TRBJ2-3; the D call of TRBD2 rests on TCRdb alone, since no DNA is present to check it. The CDR3 is 14 residues long. Germline V gives CDR1 SGHRS, CDR2 YFSETQ. CDR3 sequence reads: CASRPAVNTDTQYF.

The CDR3: CSARDGEGPQHF. The chain is built from TRBV20-1 and TRBJ1-5. The CDR3 runs to 12 residues. CDR1 is DFQATT, CDR2 SNEGSKA, per germline (reference sequence).

The genes are TRBV5-1 and TRBJ1-6. The germline gives CDR1 SGHRS, CDR2 YFSETQ. CDR3 length: 15 amino acids. CDR3: CASSGRGSINSPLHF.

The J gene is TRBJ2-7, the V gene TRBV20-1; the TCRdb D gene call, TRBD1, has no DNA to confirm it. The CDR3 is 14 residues long. Germline V gene data show CDR1 as DFQATT and CDR2 as SNEGSKA (reference sequence). CDR3 region: CSALRDSPLGEQYF.

V is TRBV10-3 and J is TRBJ2-5; TCRdb indicates TRBD1, and absent DNA this call remains unverified. In germline, CDR1 is ENHRY, CDR2 SYGVKD. This CDR3 contains 14 residues. The CDR3 here is CAINEGHAKETQYF.

The rearrangement uses TRBV5-1 and TRBJ2-1. Germline CDR1 is SGHRS and CDR2 is YFSETQ. CDR3 length equals 15 residues. CDR3: CASSLLNPSYNEQFF.

V is TRBV5-4 and J is TRBJ2-1; TCRdb's D call, TRBD2, is unchecked because there is no DNA. CDR1 is SGHNT, CDR2 YYREEE, per germline (reference sequence). This CDR3 comprises 15 residues. The CDR3 sequence: CVSSGLLAAPNEQFF.

The chain recombines TRBV5-1 with TRBJ2-1; TCRdb calls TRBD1, which cannot be checked without DNA. CDR1 and CDR2 from the germline V gene are SGHRS and YFSETQ. The CDR3 has 16 amino acids. CDR3 loop: CASSLEQGSSYNEQFF.

The chain has TRBV10-3 and TRBJ2-1; the D gene TCRdb calls, TRBD2, cannot be checked with no DNA. Germline CDR1 ENHRY, CDR2 SYGVKD. This CDR3 is 14 amino acids long. CDR3 in amino acids: CAISGTSGNNEQFF.

The V gene is TRBV7-2, the J gene TRBJ2-1; no DNA is available, so the TRBD1 call from TCRdb remains unchecked. This CDR3 spans 15 amino acids. Germline V CDR1 and CDR2: SGHTA, FQGNSA. The CDR3 spells CASSFNRVVGNEQFF.

The J gene is TRBJ2-3, the V gene TRBV5-1; the TCRdb call, TRBD1, lacks DNA for checking. Germline assignment: CDR1 SGHRS and CDR2 YFSETQ. The CDR3 has 15 residues. The CDR3: CASSLGQVVTDTQYF.

The CDR3 sequence: CASSYNTGGPVDTQYF. The rearrangement links TRBV5-6 to TRBJ2-3; TCRdb calls TRBD1, which cannot be checked without DNA. Germline-derived CDR1 and CDR2 are SGHDT and YYEEEE. The length of the CDR3 is 16 residues.

The CDR3 here is CASSPRQGRIYTF. The chain recombines TRBV5-1 with TRBJ1-2; as DNA is missing, the TRBD1 call by TCRdb cannot be tested. This CDR3 comprises 13 residues. Germline CDR1 and CDR2: SGHRS and YFSETQ.

V and J are TRBV12-3 or TRBV12-4 and TRBJ2-7; TCRdb proposes TRBD1, but this gene call is untestable without DNA. The CDR3 extends over 14 amino acids. The CDR3 protein is CASRLAGGSYEQYF.